The clone carrying this TCR beta chain was detected only a few times. The antigen remains undetermined. The sample originates from a study of CD8 T cells in ankylosing spondylitis. The germline V gene has CDR1 MGHRA and CDR2 YSYEKL. This CDR3 is built from 15 residues. V lost 0 bases and J 2 bases, leaving 10 bases between the germline ends. Overall study findings and caveats: Earlier studies detected some motif variants in reactive arthritis synovial fluid and blood. It was reported that disease-linked clones were significantly enriched in matched ankylosing spondylitis synovial fluid. What appeared characteristic of ankylosing spondylitis blood was a TCR beta motif of under 10 highly homologous variants.

Libraries of TCR beta came from quantitative 5'-RACE with molecular barcodes. TCRdb analysed the 5' RACE reads with MiXCR anew, one entry per CDR3 protein. In the table there are 250,000 to 350,000 distinct CDR3 sequences, roughly 20% of which are singletons. The clonotype comes from a male donor with ankylosing spondylitis or in good health (not recorded which). The sample taken for sequencing was blood, either unsorted or a sorted T cell fraction (not recorded which). V usage is TRBV4-1 and J usage is TRBJ1-2; the D is unclear. The CDR3 sequence is CASSQDWTLNYGYTF. CDR3 nucleotide sequence: TGCGCCAGCAGCCAAGATTGGACGCTCAACTATGGCTACACCTTC.